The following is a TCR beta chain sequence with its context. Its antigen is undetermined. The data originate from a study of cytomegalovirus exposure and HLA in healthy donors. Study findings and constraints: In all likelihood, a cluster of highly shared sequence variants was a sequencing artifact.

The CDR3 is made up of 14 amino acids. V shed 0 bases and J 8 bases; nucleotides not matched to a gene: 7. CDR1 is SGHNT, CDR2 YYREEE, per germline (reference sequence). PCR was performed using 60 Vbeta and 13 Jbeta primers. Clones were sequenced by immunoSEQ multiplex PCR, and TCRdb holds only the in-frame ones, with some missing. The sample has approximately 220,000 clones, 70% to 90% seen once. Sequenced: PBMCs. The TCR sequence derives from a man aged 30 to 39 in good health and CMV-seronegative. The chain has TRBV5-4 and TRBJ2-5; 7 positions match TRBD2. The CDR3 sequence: CASSLVAAGETQYF. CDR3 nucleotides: TGTGCCAGCAGCTTGGTAGCGGCGGGGGAAACCCAGTACTTC. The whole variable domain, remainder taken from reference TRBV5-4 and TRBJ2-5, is ETGVTQSPTHLIKTRGQQVTLRCSSQSGHNTVSWYQQALGQGPQFIFQYYREEENGRGNFPPRFSGLQFPNYSSELNVNALELDDSALYLCASSLVAAGETQYFGPGTRLLVL.